The 9 T cell receptor beta chains given below trace back to one sample, sequenced in a study of T cell responses to AZD1222 COVID-19 vaccine. Assay: immunoSEQ multiplex PCR; the TCRdb copy retains only in-frame clones and omits some. The sample holds about 270,000 clones; about 94% are singletons and the top ten take roughly 0.5%. The material was peripheral blood, obtained 28 days after the second AZD1222 dose. These TCRs come from an adult who received the AZD1222 COVID-19 vaccine.

The chain recombines TRBV7-9 with TRBJ2-3, with 11 bases lining up with TRBD2. The CDR3 is 14 amino acids. Germline V gives CDR1 SEHNR, CDR2 FQNEAQ (reference sequence). V lost 8 bases, J lost 11 bases, and 12 bases stayed unmatched. DNA for the CDR3: TGTGCCAGCCCGGTCCTAGCGGGAGGAGGAAAGCAGTATTTT. Protein sequence: CASPVLAGGGKQYF.

This clone was seen only once. This chain joins TRBV5-8 and TRBJ1-1, with D possibly being TRBD1 (5 bases). This CDR3 region has 13 residues. V lost 4 bases and J lost 1, with 8 bases in between. Germline assignment: CDR1 SGHTS and CDR2 YDEGEE. The CDR3 DNA reads as TGTGCCAGCAGCATCGGACAGAACACTGAAGCTTTCTTT. This gives the protein CASSIGQNTEAFF.

This chain connects TRBV13 to TRBJ1-2; D gene uncertain. CDR1 is PRHDT, CDR2 FYEKMQ, per germline (reference sequence). The CDR3 sequence is 14 residues long. Between the trimmed V and J ends, which lost 7 bases and 2 bases, there was a span of 14 bases. CDR3 nucleotides: TGTGCCAGCACCCTAGCTCGGATCAACTATGGCTACACCTTC. It encodes CASTLARINYGYTF.

The chain carries TRBV7-3 and TRBJ1-1, with D unclear. This CDR3 has 14 residues. Germline CDR1 is SGHTA and CDR2 is FQGTGA. V was cut by 0 bases and J by 4 bases, with 9 bases left in between. CDR3 protein: CASSLTGVGTEAFF. DNA of the CDR3: TGTGCCAGCAGCTTAACCGGGGTCGGCACTGAAGCTTTCTTT.

This chain joins TRBV7-9 and TRBJ1-3; D is unclear. Between the trimmed V and J ends, which lost 5 bases and 6 bases, there was a span of 8 bases. This CDR3 comprises 12 residues. The germline CDR1 and CDR2 sequences are SEHNR and FQNEAQ (reference sequence). The DNA for the CDR3 is TGTGCCAGCAGCCAGACTGCAAACACCATATATTTT. It yields the protein CASSQTANTIYF.

The chain couples TRBV2 to TRBJ2-7; perhaps TRBD1 as D (5 bases). The CDR3 consists of 16 residues. V gave up 1 base and J gave up 2 bases, with 15 bases separating them. The germline V gene encodes CDR1 SNHLY and CDR2 FYNNEI. CDR3 loop: CASSEEVRTFPYEQYF. The CDR3 DNA is TGTGCCAGCAGTGAAGAGGTTAGGACATTCCCCTACGAGCAGTACTTC.

The chain joins TRBV18 to TRBJ1-2; 9 bases are a match to TRBD1. The CDR3 totals 16 residues. Germline V gives CDR1 KGHSH, CDR2 LQKENI. The V gene end was trimmed by 0 bases and the J gene end by 4 bases; junction bases not matched to a gene: 6. As DNA, the CDR3 is TGTGCCAGCTCACCACCCGTGACAGGGGGGGCCTATGGCTACACCTTC. Amino acid sequence: CASSPPVTGGAYGYTF.

The rearrangement joins TRBV5-1 to TRBJ2-7; no reliable D call. This CDR3 region has 14 residues. Germline CDR1 reads SGHRS; CDR2 reads YFSETQ. V dropped 0 bases and J dropped 0 bases, with 7 bases sitting between them. The CDR3 bases are TGCGCCAGCAGCTTGGTAGGTGACTCCTACGAGCAGTACTTC. Translated: CASSLVGDSYEQYF.

The J gene is TRBJ1-5, the V gene TRBV2; the D gene is possibly TRBD1 (5 bases). The CDR3 is made up of 14 amino acids. V was pared by 4 bases and J by 0 bases, with 7 bases between. Germline CDR1 and CDR2: SNHLY and FYNNEI. In DNA form, the CDR3 reads TGTGCCAGCAGTGGACAGCCTAGCAATCAGCCCCAGCATTTT. Amino acid sequence: CASSGQPSNQPQHF.